Listed below are T cell receptor beta chains from one sample, sequenced in a study of T cells in Graves' hyperthyroidism and ophthalmopathy. TCRdb used MiXCR to reprocess the multiplex PCR reads, holding one entry per CDR3 protein. The sample has about 520,000 distinct CDR3 sequences, roughly 20% seen once. The sample consisted of blood. The receptor set was obtained from a man aged 18 to 35 with Graves' hyperthyroidism. CDR3s include the opening cysteine and the closing phenylalanine or tryptophan. A D gene is named only where the DNA matches it firmly. Size values are once, few and many counts, or a class for expanded clones, and some rows have none.

V	J	D	size	DNA	CDR3
TRBV28	TRBJ1-5	TRBD1	once	TGTGCCAGCAGTTCCCGGGACAGGGACGCTCAGCCCCAGCATTTT	CASSSRDRDAQPQHF
TRBV20-1	TRBJ2-7	-	many	TGCAGTGCTCTCGACAGGTCGACCTCCTACGAGCAGTACTTC	CSALDRSTSYEQYF
TRBV2	TRBJ1-6	-	-	TGTGCCAGCAGTGAAGCGCTTCTATCGATCAAACCCCGCAATTCACCCCTCCACTTT	CASSEALLSIKPRNSPLHF
TRBV30	TRBJ2-2	-	-	TGTGCCTGGAGCCCGATCGCCGGGGAGCTGTTTTTT	CAWSPIAGELFF
TRBV2	TRBJ1-5	-	many	TGTGCCAGCAGTGATGAGGGGGATCAGCCCCAGCATTTT	CASSDEGDQPQHF
TRBV19	TRBJ2-7	TRBD2	many	TGTGCCAGTAGTATAACGACTAGCGGGGAGTACGAGCAGTACTTC	CASSITTSGEYEQYF
TRBV4-1	TRBJ2-5	TRBD1	few	TGCGCCAGCAGCCCACACAGGGGACGGGAAGAGACCCAGTACTTC	CASSPHRGREETQYF
TRBV2	TRBJ1-1	-	-	TGTGCCACCTCGCAGACTCAAGTAGGGTTCCGGCGGAACACTGAAGCTTTCTTT	CATSQTQVGFRRNTEAFF
TRBV20-1	TRBJ2-7	-	many	TGCAGTGCACGGCTTTGGGCCTACGAGCAGTACTTC	CSARLWAYEQYF
TRBV7-2	TRBJ2-7	TRBD1	-	TGTGCCAGCAGCGACCTGCGACAGGGGAGGAACGAGCAGTACTTC	CASSDLRQGRNEQYF
TRBV6-1	TRBJ1-2	TRBD1	many	TGTGCCAGCAGCCAGGCCGGGACAGGGAACTATGGCTACACCTTC	CASSQAGTGNYGYTF
TRBV29-1	TRBJ1-2	-	-	TGCAGCGTTGAAGAAAAGGTGGGGCGGAACTATGGCTACACCTTC	CSVEEKVGRNYGYTF
TRBV6-1	TRBJ1-5	-	many	TGTGCCAGCAGTCAGGGTGGGAATCGGCCCCAGCATTTT	CASSQGGNRPQHF
TRBV12-3/TRBV12-4	TRBJ1-2	-	many	TGTGCCAGCAGCCCCCGTTTGAGCTATGGCTACACCTTC	CASSPRLSYGYTF
TRBV7-8	TRBJ2-2	-	-	TGTGCCAGCAGCTGGACTTATGACGGGGAGCTGTTTTTT	CASSWTYDGELFF
TRBV28	TRBJ1-1	-	many	TGTGCCAGCAGTTACCTGTGGGGGATGAACACTGAAGCTTTCTTT	CASSYLWGMNTEAFF
TRBV19	TRBJ1-5	-	many	TGTGCCAGTAGTATGGGCAGGGCCAATCCCCAGCATTTT	CASSMGRANPQHF
TRBV12-3/TRBV12-4	TRBJ1-5	-	many	TGTGCCAGCAGCTACGGGACGGGGAGCATGTCGCGTCAGCCCCAGCATTTT	CASSYGTGSMSRQPQHF
TRBV12-3/TRBV12-4	TRBJ2-5	TRBD1	many	TGTGCCAGCACCTCAGACAGGGGGTTTTTGACCCAGTACTTC	CASTSDRGFLTQYF
TRBV12-3/TRBV12-4	TRBJ1-2	-	many	TGTGCCAGCAGTTTACGTGGGAGCGACTCTAACTATGGCTACACCTTC	CASSLRGSDSNYGYTF
TRBV30	TRBJ1-1	-	-	TGTGCCTGGACTAGTAAGGTTTCGGAAGCTTTCTTT	CAWTSKVSEAFF
TRBV19	TRBJ1-1	-	many	TGTGCCAGTAGTCGGACATCCGTGAACACTGAAGCTTTCTTT	CASSRTSVNTEAFF
TRBV6-1	TRBJ1-2	-	few	TGTGCCAGCAGTGAATCCCCAGTGGACGTATATGGTTACACCTTC	CASSESPVDVYGYTF
TRBV5-6	TRBJ2-2	-	few	TGTGCCAGCAGCTTTGAGGGGGAGCTGTTTTTT	CASSFEGELFF
TRBV27	TRBJ1-1	-	many	TGTGCCAGCACTCTAAGGGCGGGGGCGGCTGAAGCTTTCTTT	CASTLRAGAAEAFF
TRBV2	TRBJ2-7	-	many	TGTGCCAGCGGTCCACAGACCCTCTACGAGCAGTACTTC	CASGPQTLYEQYF
TRBV19	TRBJ2-6	-	-	TGTGCCAGTAGTATAGCCCTCCGGGGGGCCAACGTCCTGACTTTC	CASSIALRGANVLTF
TRBV28	TRBJ2-6	TRBD2	many	TGTGCCAGCAGTTTACCCCTGACTAGCGGGGCTCCCTCTGGGGCCAACGTCCTGACTTTC	CASSLPLTSGAPSGANVLTF
TRBV6-5	TRBJ2-7	TRBD1	-	TGTGCCAGCAGTTACTCGGGGACAGGGGGCAACGAGCAGTACTTC	CASSYSGTGGNEQYF
TRBV12-3/TRBV12-4	TRBJ2-7	TRBD2	many	TGTGCCAGCAGTTTAAGGGCGGGGGGCACCTACGAGCAGTACTTC	CASSLRAGGTYEQYF
TRBV20-1	TRBJ2-7	TRBD1	-	TGCAGTGCTAGAGTGCTTGGACAGGGCTACGAGCAGTACTTC	CSARVLGQGYEQYF
TRBV20-1	TRBJ2-5	-	few	TGCAGTGCTTCCCCGGGACCAGAACGAGAGACCCAGTACTTC	CSASPGPERETQYF
TRBV6-1	TRBJ2-5	TRBD2	-	TGTGCCAGCAGGAGAGGGGATAGCGGGGGGCCAGAGACCCAGTACTTC	CASRRGDSGGPETQYF
TRBV28	TRBJ2-7	-	-	TGTGCCAGCACCCTGAGGAGGGAGAACTACGAGCAGTACTTC	CASTLRRENYEQYF
TRBV12-3/TRBV12-4	TRBJ2-2	-	many	TGTGCCAGCAGTTTAGCGGGGGGGCTGAACACCGGGGAGCTGTTTTTT	CASSLAGGLNTGELFF
TRBV6-1	TRBJ1-1	TRBD1	many	TGTGCCAGCACCTCGGGGACAGGGGGCTCTAACACTGAAGCTTTCTTT	CASTSGTGGSNTEAFF
TRBV7-9	TRBJ2-5	TRBD1	many	TGTGCCAGCAGCTTGCGACAGGGGATGGGAGAGACCCAGTACTTC	CASSLRQGMGETQYF
TRBV6-1	TRBJ1-5	TRBD1	-	TGTGCCAGCAGGGTCACAGGGGAGTATCAGCCCCAGCATTTT	CASRVTGEYQPQHF
TRBV24-1	TRBJ2-7	-	-	TGTGCCACCAGTGAGGGCGATTGGCGGGGCGGCTACGAGCAGTACTTC	CATSEGDWRGGYEQYF
TRBV29-1	TRBJ1-6	-	-	TGCAGCGGGCCGGGCCTAAATTCACCCCTCCACTTT	CSGPGLNSPLHF
TRBV12-3/TRBV12-4	TRBJ1-1	-	many	TGTGCCAGCAGCCAGAACAGAAACACTGAAGCTTTCTTT	CASSQNRNTEAFF
TRBV13	TRBJ1-1	-	many	TGTGCCAGCAGCCAAACAGGGCGCACTGAAGCTTTCTTT	CASSQTGRTEAFF
TRBV2	TRBJ1-1	-	many	TGTGCCAGCAGTTCGTTTGGGGCCACTGAAGCTTTCTTT	CASSSFGATEAFF
TRBV2	TRBJ1-1	-	many	TGTGCCAGCAGTGGGTTCGGGAGCCTCCCCGGAGACACTGAAGCTTTCTTT	CASSGFGSLPGDTEAFF
TRBV15	TRBJ1-5	-	many	TGTGCCACCCAGGGAAGGGATCAGCCCCAGCATTTT	CATQGRDQPQHF
TRBV12-3/TRBV12-4	TRBJ2-7	-	many	TGTGCCAGCAGTGGAGGACCTAGCTCCTACGAGCAGTACTTC	CASSGGPSSYEQYF
TRBV19	TRBJ1-5	-	-	TGTGCCAGCTCCGTGGGGCAGCGTCGCAATCAGCCCCAGCATTTT	CASSVGQRRNQPQHF
TRBV6-5	TRBJ2-2	-	many	TGTGCCAGCAGTCACTTGCTACAGGGCTTTGCCGGGGAGCTGTTTTTT	CASSHLLQGFAGELFF
TRBV28	TRBJ2-7	-	many	TGTGCCAGCAGTCCATCGGGGGACACCATCTCCTACGAGCAGTACTTC	CASSPSGDTISYEQYF
TRBV20-1	TRBJ2-7	TRBD1	many	TGCAGTGCTACCGGGACAGTGGTCCACGAGCAGTACTTC	CSATGTVVHEQYF
TRBV29-1	TRBJ1-1	-	few	TGCAGCGTTGTTGGTATGAACACTGAAGCTTTCTTT	CSVVGMNTEAFF
TRBV28	TRBJ1-2	-	many	TGTGCCAGCAGTTTATGGGGTCAGGGCTACACCTTC	CASSLWGQGYTF
TRBV4-1	TRBJ1-6	-	-	TGCGCCAGCAGCCAAGAGGCCCGAGATAATTCACCCCTCCACTTT	CASSQEARDNSPLHF
TRBV6-1	TRBJ2-7	-	-	TGTGCCAGCAGTGTTCAGGGGAGCGGGGAGCAGTACTTC	CASSVQGSGEQYF
TRBV6-1	TRBJ1-1	TRBD1	-	TGTGCCAGCAGTGACGAGACAGGGGTGGCTGAAGCTTTCTTT	CASSDETGVAEAFF
TRBV28	TRBJ2-7	-	-	TGTGCCAGCACTTCTTTTAGAAGCTCCTACGAGCAGTACTTC	CASTSFRSSYEQYF
TRBV12-3/TRBV12-4	TRBJ1-1	TRBD1	many	TGTGCCAGCAAAGGCTATGGGACAGGTGAAGCTTTCTTT	CASKGYGTGEAFF
TRBV14	TRBJ2-7	-	many	TGTGCCAGCAGCCAAGACCTGACAGTAGCCTACGAGCAGTACTTC	CASSQDLTVAYEQYF
TRBV6-5	TRBJ1-5	-	many	TGTGCCAGCAGTTACTCGCCAAGCGGTAGCAATCAGCCCCAGCATTTT	CASSYSPSGSNQPQHF